The T cell receptor beta chain described here comes from a study of blood T cell repertoires in COVID-19. As for the study in general: Samples representing acute and convalescent COVID-19 were sourced from the United States, Italy and Spain.

Assay: immunoSEQ multiplex PCR; the TCRdb copy retains only in-frame clones and omits some. The sample lists approximately 160,000 clones, approximately 87% occurring once. The V gene's germline CDR1 is SQVTM and CDR2 ANQGSEA. The germline V and J ends were trimmed by 1 base and 11 bases, with 20 bases remaining between them. The CDR3 loop spans 14 amino acids. This chain links TRBV29-1 with TRBJ1-1; D is possibly TRBD1 (5 bases). The clonotype was recovered from a woman aged 70 to 79 with acute or convalescent COVID-19. Sequencing was done on a sample of peripheral blood. This chain's CDR3 is CSVEAGGRPSVAFF. The CDR3 nucleotides read TGCAGCGTTGAAGCGGGGGGACGGCCCTCGGTTGCTTTCTTT.